This TCR beta chain is from a study of shared clonotypes between healthy human individuals. The CDR3 runs to 9 residues. Researchers partitioned CD4+ cells into CD45RA+ naive and CD45RA-negative memory subsets. A remark on this clone: Its antigen is as yet unknown.

Study observations and caveats: Clonotypes shared by all four sorted-subset donors had higher generation probabilities than non-shared clonotypes.

Libraries were prepared by immunoSEQ multiplex PCR; TCRdb keeps only in-frame clonotypes and omits some of them. The sample has over a million clones, around 78% seen once. The material sequenced was memory CD4+ T cells from PBMCs. Subset meaning: CD45RA-negative fraction. This sequence originates from a man younger than 30 in good health. Some clones in this sample may be carry-over from other donors' samples. The V and J genes are TRBV3-2 and TRBJ1-2. TRBV3-2 is reported as a pseudogene. CDR3 region: CAGNYGYTF. CDR3 in DNA: TGTGCCGGGAACTATGGCTACACCTTC.